This T cell receptor (beta chain) emerged from a study of identical twins. MiXCR, run by TCRdb on the 5' RACE reads, gives a single entry per CDR3 protein. The sample records about 480,000 distinct CDR3 sequences, 12% to 15% being singletons. This CDR3 spans 11 amino acids. The sample was also reused in another study, on yellow fever vaccine responses in identical twins.

The source of this sequence is a woman younger than 30 in good health. The chain uses TRBV21-1 and TRBJ1-2; the table names TRBD1, a call not compared with the DNA. TRBV21-1 is a pseudogene segment. Sequenced: CD4+ T cells sorted from blood. Here the CDR3 reads CASSQGGVYTF. The CDR3, as DNA: TGTGCCAGCAGCCAGGGTGGGGTCTACACCTTC.